This is a list of T cell receptor beta chains from one sample in a study of T cell responses to AZD1222 COVID-19 vaccine. Measured with immunoSEQ multiplex PCR; TCRdb has only the in-frame clones, and not every one. This table has 100,000 to 150,000 clones, around nine tenths appearing once. The sequences come from peripheral blood, collected on day 0 of MenACWY control vaccination. The origin of the receptors is an adult in good health. Both conserved end residues are part of each CDR3. A D gene is named only where the DNA matches it firmly. For some rows the clone size is stated as once, few or many, or as a class when expanded; others skip it.

clone_size,d_call,j_call,v_call,cdr3_nt,cdr3_aa
NA,NA,TRBJ2-5,TRBV19,TGTGCCAGTAGTATAAAACCCGGACTTATCCTCCAAGAGACCCAGTACTTC,CASSIKPGLILQETQYF
NA,NA,TRBJ1-5,TRBV10-2,TGCGCCAGCTCTGGGGGGGCAGGTCAGCCCCAGCATTTT,CASSGGAGQPQHF
once,TRBD1,TRBJ2-7,TRBV9,TGTGCCAGCAGCGTAGGGACAGGGCGCGAGCAGTACTTC,CASSVGTGREQYF
NA,TRBD2,TRBJ2-2,TRBV3-1/TRBV3-2,TGTGCCAGCACCTTCGGACTAGCGGGAGTTAACACCGGGGAGCTGTTTTTT,CASTFGLAGVNTGELFF
NA,TRBD1,TRBJ1-2,TRBV5-6,TGTGCCAGCAGCTGGGACAGGGGGCTTACTAACTATGGCTACACCTTC,CASSWDRGLTNYGYTF
few,NA,TRBJ2-2,TRBV11-3,TGTGCCAGCAGCCCCCGGCCGGGAGGGGGCTTCACCGGGGAGCTGTTTTTT,CASSPRPGGGFTGELFF
NA,NA,TRBJ2-7,TRBV2,TGTGCCAGCAGTGAACAGGGGCGTCACGACGAGCAGTACTTC,CASSEQGRHDEQYF
NA,TRBD2,TRBJ2-1,TRBV5-4,TGTGCCAGCAGCTCCGGGACTAGCGGGAGGGCCCCCAATGAGCAGTTCTTC,CASSSGTSGRAPNEQFF
NA,NA,TRBJ2-7,TRBV28,TGTGCCAGCACTCCTCAGGGGCAGGGAGGCACCTACGAGCAGTACTTC,CASTPQGQGGTYEQYF
NA,NA,TRBJ2-7,TRBV7-2,TGTGCCAGCAGCTTAGCGGAGAGAGGTGAGCAGTACTTC,CASSLAERGEQYF
NA,NA,TRBJ2-1,TRBV5-1,TGCGCCAGCAGCGTCGGGACTGACAGCTCCTACAATGAGCAGTTCTTC,CASSVGTDSSYNEQFF
NA,NA,TRBJ1-5,TRBV13,TGTGCCAGCAGCCATAGAGGGCTTGGAAGCAATCAGCCCCAGCATTTT,CASSHRGLGSNQPQHF
NA,TRBD1,TRBJ1-1,TRBV10-3,TGTGCCATCAGTCGGGACAGGGGGGACACTGAAGCTTTCTTT,CAISRDRGDTEAFF
NA,NA,TRBJ1-1,TRBV6-5,TGTGCCAGCAGTTACCTCCAAGGGAGGGGCACTGAAGCTTTCTTT,CASSYLQGRGTEAFF
NA,TRBD2,TRBJ2-2,TRBV6-5,TGTGCCAGCAGTTACCAGGGAGGGCGCACCGGGGAGCTGTTTTTT,CASSYQGGRTGELFF
NA,NA,TRBJ1-1,TRBV2,TGTGCCAGCACCTGGACAAGTATGAACACTGAAGCTTTCTTT,CASTWTSMNTEAFF
NA,TRBD2,TRBJ2-3,TRBV5-1,TGCGCCAGCAGCTGGGGGACTACTAGAGATACGCAGTATTTT,CASSWGTTRDTQYF
NA,TRBD1,TRBJ1-3,TRBV5-1,TGCGCCAGCAGCCCTCAGGGGGCGAGCTCTGGAAACACCATATATTTT,CASSPQGASSGNTIYF
once,NA,TRBJ2-5,TRBV5-4,TGTGCCAGCAGCTTGGACGCGGCGGAAGAGACCCAGTACTTC,CASSLDAAEETQYF
once,NA,TRBJ2-2,TRBV27,TGTGCCAGCAGCCCGAAGGCAGAAATAAACACCGGGGAGCTGTTTTTT,CASSPKAEINTGELFF
NA,TRBD2,TRBJ2-5,TRBV5-4,TGTGCCAGCAGCTTGGCCGTAGCGGGAGGACAAGAGACCCAGTACTTC,CASSLAVAGGQETQYF
NA,NA,TRBJ1-6,TRBV27,TGTGCCAGCAGTTTAGACAGGAAAAATTCACCCCTCCACTTT,CASSLDRKNSPLHF